Presented here are 4 T cell receptor beta chains from one specimen sequenced in a study of cytomegalovirus exposure and HLA in healthy donors. Here immunoSEQ multiplex PCR was the method, and the copy in TCRdb shows in-frame clones only, minus some. This sample carries fewer than 120,000 clones, over 75% of them seen once, and the ten largest clones take around 1.4%. Sample: PBMCs. All receptors come from a woman aged 25-40 years in good health and CMV-seropositive.

The chain couples TRBV2 to TRBJ2-7; D is perhaps TRBD1 (6 bases). This CDR3 has 12 amino acids. Trimming cost V 8 bases and J 0 bases, with 8 bases left between them. CDR1 is SNHLY, CDR2 FYNNEI, per germline. This CDR3 reads CASRTASYEQYF. In DNA, the CDR3 is TGTGCCAGCCGGACAGCCTCCTACGAGCAGTACTTC. Supplemented by reference TRBV2 and TRBJ2-7, the full variable domain reads EPEVTQTPSHQVTQMGQEVILRCVPISNHLYFYWYRQILGQKVEFLVSFYNNEISEKSEIFDDQFSVERPDGSNFTLKIRSTKLEDSAMYFCASRTASYEQYFGPGTRLTVT.

V and J are TRBV28 and TRBJ1-5, with a weak D call TRBD1 (6 bases). From germline, CDR1 is MDHEN and CDR2 SYDVKM. The germline V and J ends were trimmed by 5 bases and 3 bases, with 11 bases remaining between them. The CDR3 sequence is 14 residues long. The CDR3 DNA is TGTGCCAGCAGTCTACAGGGTTTCAATCAGCCCCAGCATTTT. Translating gives CASSLQGFNQPQHF. The variable domain in full, with the rest retrieved from reference TRBV28 and TRBJ1-5, is DVKVTQSSRYLVKRTGEKVFLECVQDMDHENMFWYRQDPGLGLRLIYFSYDVKMKEKGDIPEGYSVSREKKERFSLILESASTNQTSMYLCASSLQGFNQPQHFGDGTRLSIL.

This clone was observed once. The chain recombines TRBV2 with TRBJ2-2; 7 bases agree with TRBD1. Germline V gene lookup returns CDR1 SNHLY and CDR2 FYNNEI. The CDR3 loop spans 13 amino acids. Trimming cost V 7 bases and J 4 bases; bases outside gene matches: 3. CDR3 sequence: CASTAGGTGELFF. DNA of the CDR3: TGTGCCAGCACCGCAGGGGGCACCGGGGAGCTGTTTTTT.

The chain recombines TRBV19 with TRBJ2-2; 10 bases line up with TRBD2. The CDR3 runs to 15 residues. Germline V gene lookup returns CDR1 LNHDA and CDR2 SQIVND (reference sequence). The V and J ends lost 6 bases and 7 bases, in that order; junction bases with no gene match: 8. The CDR3 here is CASRTAGGPLGELFF. The DNA for the CDR3 is TGTGCCAGTAGAACAGCGGGGGGGCCCCTCGGGGAGCTGTTTTTT.